This entry features one T cell receptor (beta chain) sequence. The antigen is undetermined. TCRdb itself ran the 5' RACE reads through MiXCR, one entry per CDR3 protein. The sample shows fewer than 70,000 distinct CDR3 sequences, over 7.5% of them seen only once. The CDR3 has 14 amino acids. V lost 0 bases and J lost 5, with 9 bases in between. Germline V CDR1 and CDR2: LGHNA, YNFKEQ. The data belong to a study of T-cell memory formation after mild COVID-19. Study-level results: A subset of responding clones appeared in pre-infection memory, suggesting cross-reactive memory joined.

The rearrangement joins TRBV4-2 to TRBJ2-3, with D tentatively TRBD2 (5 bases). This receptor was identified in a man aged 18 to 35 who had mild COVID-19 (a few samples of this study predate the infection). Cell type and time point are not known. The sample was PBMCs or a T cell subset sorted from them (not recorded which). In DNA form, the CDR3 reads TGTGCCAGCAGCCAAGACGTCGCGGGAGATACGCAGTATTTT. Translating gives CASSQDVAGDTQYF.